Below, 26 T cell receptor beta chains from the same sample are listed, as sequenced in a study of cytomegalovirus exposure and HLA in healthy donors (dated by TCRdb to about 2017). Library construction relied on the immunoSEQ multiplex PCR assay. For the multiplex PCR, a mixture combining 60 forward primers for TCR Vbeta segments and 13 reverse primers for TCR Jbeta segments was used. As stored in TCRdb, this immuneACCESS dataset retains in-frame rearrangements with V and J assigned. A fraction of the clones does not appear; measured against another copy, unresolved V genes explain less than half of the discrepancy, and the remainder lacks a known reason. The sample table contains around 200,000 clones; only one count was recorded for about 83% of them. The ten largest clones take up approximately 10% of the sample. The sequencing sample was made of PBMCs. The receptors shown here come from a woman aged 50 to 65 in good health and CMV-seropositive.

The V call is TRBV7-6, the J call TRBJ2-1; tentatively, D is TRBD2 (6 bases). The germline CDR1 and CDR2 sequences are SGHVS and FNYEAQ. The germline V and J ends were trimmed by 5 bases and 0 bases, with 17 bases remaining between them. This CDR3 is built from 17 residues. In DNA form, the CDR3 reads TGTGCCAGCAGCAGAGGGACTGCACGCCTCTCCTACAATGAGCAGTTCTTC. This encodes CASSRGTARLSYNEQFF.

The CDR3 here is CASTSFPGQGAGANVLTF. The CDR3 nucleotides are TGTGCCAGCACCTCCTTCCCGGGACAGGGTGCTGGGGCCAACGTCCTGACTTTC. The chain links TRBV9 to TRBJ2-6; 9 nucleotides line up with TRBD1. V shed 6 bases and J 2 bases; nucleotides not matched to a gene: 12. Germline values: CDR1 SGDLS, CDR2 YYNGEE. The CDR3 runs to 18 residues.

The chain is built from TRBV6-5 and TRBJ1-1; D not certain. The CDR3 has 16 amino acids. Germline V lookup: CDR1 MNHEY, CDR2 SVGAGI. V lost 0 bases and J 2 bases, leaving 13 bases between the germline ends. CDR3 DNA: TGTGCCAGCAGTTACTCCTACGGAAGACTAAACACTGAAGCTTTCTTT. Residues: CASSYSYGRLNTEAFF.

The CDR3 DNA reads TGTGCCAGCCGGCCCGGTGTCGGCCGGGGCACCGGGGAGCTGTTTTTT. It codes for CASRPGVGRGTGELFF. The rearrangement uses TRBV7-9 and TRBJ2-2, with D possibly TRBD2 on 5 matching bases. The CDR3 sequence is 16 residues long. Germline CDR1 and CDR2: SEHNR and FQNEAQ (reference sequence). The V end was cut by 8 bases, the J end by 4 bases, with 20 bases between.

This rearrangement joins TRBV5-1 to TRBJ1-3, with D perhaps matching TRBD1 (5 bases). There are 17 residues in the CDR3. Germline-derived CDR1 and CDR2 are SGHRS and YFSETQ. Trimming took 1 base from V and 0 from J, leaving 14 bases between them. Written as DNA, the CDR3 is TGCGCCAGCAGCTTGTACCCGGGGGAGGCCTCTGGAAACACCATATATTTT. It is translated as CASSLYPGEASGNTIYF.

The rearrangement uses TRBV7-2 and TRBJ2-5, with TRBD2 matching over 7 bases. TRBJ2-7 matches the DNA end more closely, so the J call is doubtful. The CDR3 loop spans 15 amino acids. Germline CDR1 reads SGHTA; CDR2 reads FQGNSA. CDR3: CASSLLAGVSYEQYF. CDR3 DNA: TGTGCCAGCAGCTTATTGGCGGGGGTCTCCTACGAGCAGTACTTC.

Comment on this clone: A junction boundary mismatches the germline segment, possibly from a read error. The V gene is TRBV7-2, the J gene TRBJ1-1, with D unclear. From germline, CDR1 is SGHTA and CDR2 FQGNSA. This CDR3 is 15 amino acids long. The CDR3 nucleotides are TGTGCCAGCAGCTTAGCGCCCGGGAGCGACACTGGAGCTTTCTTT. This sequence encodes CASSLAPGSDTGAFF.

The rearrangement uses TRBV14 and TRBJ2-1; 7 bases match TRBD1. This CDR3 has 17 amino acids. Germline V gene sequence: CDR1 SGHDN, CDR2 FVKESK. The ends lost 5 bases at V and 3 bases at J; junction bases unmatched: 13. CDR3 loop: CASSRLQGWDNYNEQFF. The CDR3 DNA sequence: TGTGCCAGCAGCAGATTACAGGGGTGGGATAACTACAATGAGCAGTTCTTC.

This clone was seen a single time. V and J are TRBV19 and TRBJ2-2; TRBD1 agrees at 7 bases. After removal of 4 bases from V and 3 bases from J, the junction contained 5 bases not matched to a gene. The CDR3 contains 15 residues. Germline-derived CDR1 and CDR2 are LNHDA and SQIVND (reference sequence). The CDR3 DNA is TGTGCCAGTAGTACTCGACAGGGCTACACCGGGGAGCTGTTTTTT. Residues: CASSTRQGYTGELFF. Based on the CDR3 plus reference TRBV19 and TRBJ2-2, the full variable domain is DGGITQSPKYLFRKEGQNVTLSCEQNLNHDAMYWYRQDPGQGLRLIYYSQIVNDFQKGDIAEGYSVSREKKESFPLTVTSAQKNPTAFYLCASSTRQGYTGELFFGEGSRLTVL.

The chain uses TRBV30 and TRBJ2-2, with D possibly matching TRBD2 (6 bases). Germline assignment: CDR1 GTSNPN and CDR2 SVGIG (reference sequence). Trimming took 1 base from V and 7 from J, leaving 16 bases between them. The CDR3 has 15 residues. CDR3 in DNA: TGTGCCTGGAGTGCCCTGGGGCGGGGCGGCGGGGAGCTGTTTTTT. Protein sequence: CAWSALGRGGGELFF.

The rearrangement joins TRBV5-1 to TRBJ2-3; D might be TRBD2 (6 bases). Germline assignment: CDR1 SGHRS and CDR2 YFSETQ. This CDR3 region has 13 residues. V was trimmed by 5 bases and J by 6 bases, leaving 13 bases between them. The CDR3, as DNA: TGCGCCAGCAGTGAGGGAGGAAGGGATACGCAGTATTTT. Translating gives CASSEGGRDTQYF.

CDR3 sequence: CASSGVAGTGNIQYF. CDR3 DNA sequence: TGTGCCAGCAGTGGGGTAGCGGGGACGGGAAACATTCAGTACTTC. This chain joins TRBV6-1 and TRBJ2-4; 8 nucleotides align to TRBD2. V lost 4 bases, J lost 6 bases, and 8 bases stayed unmatched. Per germline, CDR1 MNHNS and CDR2 SASEGT. This CDR3 contains 15 residues.

This clone was seen a handful of times. J is TRBJ1-5 and V is TRBV2; possibly TRBD1 for D (6 bases). The CDR3 runs 12 residues. Germline lookup yields CDR1 SNHLY and CDR2 FYNNEI. V dropped 1 base and J dropped 13 bases, with 11 bases sitting between them. This chain's CDR3 is CASSEVGTTQHF. In DNA, the CDR3 is TGTGCCAGCAGTGAAGTCGGGACAACTCAGCATTTT.

The chain joins TRBV23-1 to TRBJ1-1; 10 positions agree with TRBD1. TRBV23-1 is designated an ORF whose function remains uncertain. The CDR3 totals 19 residues. V dropped 1 base and J dropped 2; count of bases not matched to a gene: 13. Here the CDR3 DNA reads TGCGCCAGCAGTCAATTAGGGGACAGGGGCTGGGGTTTTAACACTGAAGCTTTCTTT. This codes for CASSQLGDRGWGFNTEAFF.

V gene TRBV30 combines with J gene TRBJ1-1; TRBD1 aligns across 9 bases. V shed 7 bases and J 2 bases; nucleotides not matched to a gene: 5. Germline-derived CDR1 and CDR2 are GTSNPN and SVGIG (reference sequence). The CDR3 has 13 amino acids. This chain's CDR3 is CALTGGRNTEAFF. CDR3 nucleotides: TGTGCCTTGACAGGGGGAAGAAACACTGAAGCTTTCTTT.

In its sample, this clone was seen a few times. The genes are TRBV5-1 and TRBJ1-2; 12 bases line up with TRBD1. CDR1 is SGHRS, CDR2 YFSETQ, per germline. This CDR3 has 14 amino acids. With 4 bases clipped from V and 6 bases from J, the junction kept 4 bases outside the gene matches. The CDR3 region is CASSRDRGRDGYTF. CDR3 in DNA: TGCGCCAGCAGCAGGGACAGGGGGCGGGATGGCTACACCTTC.

V is TRBV7-2 and J is TRBJ1-2, with 10 bases identical to TRBD1. Germline V lookup: CDR1 SGHTA, CDR2 FQGNSA. The CDR3 spans 14 residues. The J segment lost 7 bases and the V segment lost 1 base, leaving 3 bases of the junction unmatched. The CDR3 DNA is TGTGCCAGCAGCTTAGGACAGGGGGCGCTTGGCTACACCTTC. Its translation is CASSLGQGALGYTF.

This chain uses TRBV28 with TRBJ1-1; 7 bases match TRBD1. Germline assignment: CDR1 MDHEN and CDR2 SYDVKM. The CDR3 sequence is 15 residues long. V shed 2 bases and J 0 bases; nucleotides not matched to a gene: 3. The CDR3 sequence is CASSLAGQMNTEAFF. The DNA for the CDR3 is TGTGCCAGCAGTTTAGCGGGACAGATGAACACTGAAGCTTTCTTT. Drawing the rest from reference TRBV28 and TRBJ1-1, the complete variable domain is DVKVTQSSRYLVKRTGEKVFLECVQDMDHENMFWYRQDPGLGLRLIYFSYDVKMKEKGDIPEGYSVSREKKERFSLILESASTNQTSMYLCASSLAGQMNTEAFFGQGTRLTVV.

A note on this clone: One end of the junction fails to match germline, which may point to a read error. The chain employs TRBV7-9 and TRBJ1-2, with 9 nucleotides matching TRBD1. Germline loops: CDR1 SEHNR, CDR2 FQNEAQ (reference sequence). This CDR3 contains 13 residues. The CDR3 DNA sequence: TGTTCCAGCAGCTGGACAGGGGATTATGGCTACACCTTC. It translates to CSSSWTGDYGYTF.

The chain has TRBV6-1 and TRBJ1-4; a weak D match, TRBD1 (6 bases). Germline V CDR1 and CDR2: MNHNS, SASEGT. The CDR3 has 12 amino acids. V lost 7 bases and J lost 10, with 13 bases in between. CDR3 sequence: CASTLDRGKLFF. In nucleotides, the CDR3 is TGTGCCAGCACCCTGGACAGAGGAAAACTGTTTTTT.

The V gene is TRBV12-5, the J gene TRBJ2-3; a weak D match, TRBD2 (5 bases). The CDR3 length is 13 residues. Germline CDR1 LGHNT, CDR2 FRNRAP. Trimming pared 9 bases from V and 0 bases from J, leaving 10 bases between. The CDR3 bases are TGTGCTAGCGGGATTTCTAGCACAGATACGCAGTATTTT. The encoded protein is CASGISSTDTQYF.

In this sample, this clone turned up once. This CDR3 reads CASSLRINEQFF. In DNA form, the CDR3 reads TGTGCCAGCAGCCTGAGAATCAATGAGCAGTTCTTC. This chain connects TRBV7-9 to TRBJ2-1; D is unresolved. Between the trimmed V and J ends, which lost 5 bases and 6 bases, there was a span of 8 bases. This CDR3 has 12 residues. CDR1 SEHNR and CDR2 FQNEAQ come from the germline V gene (reference sequence).

The chain links TRBV30 to TRBJ2-7, with TRBD1 matching over 12 bases. CDR1 and CDR2 from the germline V gene are GTSNPN and SVGIG (reference sequence). The CDR3 is 18 residues long. V lost 3 bases and J lost 4; bases outside the gene matches: 16. CDR3 loop: CAWRGGQGARSYTYEQYF. CDR3 DNA: TGTGCCTGGAGGGGGGGACAGGGGGCGAGGTCGTACACGTACGAGCAGTACTTC.

This chain connects TRBV10-1 to TRBJ1-4; possibly TRBD1 for D (5 bases). Germline lookup yields CDR1 WNHNN and CDR2 SYGVQD (reference sequence). The CDR3 is 12 amino acids. V lost 3 bases and J lost 6, with 5 bases in between. The DNA of the CDR3 is TGCGCCAGCAGTGACAGGGATGAAAAACTGTTTTTT. This encodes CASSDRDEKLFF.

As regards this clone: At one of its ends the junction is not consistent with the germline gene, which may arise from a read error. V gene TRBV18 combines with J gene TRBJ2-3, with D possibly being TRBD1 (6 bases). CDR3 length equals 15 residues. The V gene's germline CDR1 is KGHSH and CDR2 LQKENI. CDR3 in amino acids: CASSPNLDSTDAQYF. In nucleotides, the CDR3 is TGTGCCAGCTCACCAAACCTGGACAGCACAGATGCGCAGTATTTT.

V and J are TRBV9 and TRBJ2-1, with 9 bases matching TRBD1. The trim removed 2 bases at V and 10 bases at J, leaving 7 bases unmatched. Per the germline V gene, CDR1 is SGDLS and CDR2 is YYNGEE. The CDR3 is 14 amino acids. The CDR3 reads CASSVRDRVREQFF. In nucleotides, the CDR3 is TGTGCCAGCAGCGTTCGGGACAGGGTACGGGAGCAGTTCTTC.